Below are 14 T cell receptor beta chains sequenced from a single sample in a study of CD8 T cells in ankylosing spondylitis. Study-level findings and limits: What appeared characteristic of ankylosing spondylitis blood was a TCR beta motif of fewer than ten highly homologous variants.

Their specific antigens are unknown. TCRdb reprocessed the 5' RACE reads via MiXCR and lists one record per CDR3 protein. The data contain just under 550,000 distinct CDR3 sequences, 10% to 15% of them singletons. The sample taken for sequencing was blood, either unsorted or a sorted T cell fraction (not recorded which). These TCRs come from a male donor with ankylosing spondylitis.

This clonotype was found a few times. The rearrangement links TRBV20-1 to TRBJ2-1; 8 bases line up with TRBD2. There are 16 residues in the CDR3. J gave up 8 bases and V 0 bases, and 12 bases lay outside the gene matches. CDR1 is DFQATT, CDR2 SNEGSKA, per germline (reference sequence). CDR3 region: CSARDLTSGREDEQFF. The CDR3, as DNA: TGCAGTGCTAGAGATCTTACTAGCGGCCGGGAAGATGAGCAGTTCTTC.

This clonotype was recorded many times. This chain connects TRBV12-3 or TRBV12-4 to TRBJ1-1, with D unclear. This CDR3 is 13 amino acids long. Trimming took 4 bases from V and 10 from J, leaving 16 bases between them. In DNA form, the CDR3 reads TGTGCCAGCAGTTCTGCGGGAGGTGGGTCAGCTTTCTTT. Protein: CASSSAGGGSAFF.

This clonotype was recorded a few times. The chain recombines TRBV12-3 or TRBV12-4 with TRBJ1-5; perhaps TRBD1 as D (6 bases). V was clipped by 1 base and J by 2 bases, with 30 bases between them. The CDR3 totals 22 residues. The CDR3 region is CASSLERQAGPASNEGNQPQHF. The CDR3 nucleotides are TGTGCCAGCAGTTTAGAGAGACAGGCGGGCCCGGCTTCTAACGAAGGCAATCAGCCCCAGCATTTT.

This clonotype was observed a handful of times. V usage is TRBV2 and J usage is TRBJ2-5; 7 bases are a match to TRBD1. The CDR3 is 13 residues long. Trimming at V came to 7 bases and at J to 1 base, leaving 3 bases not matched to a gene. From germline, CDR1 is SNHLY and CDR2 FYNNEI. CDR3 amino acids: CASTGQLQETQYF. CDR3 in DNA: TGTGCCAGCACGGGACAGCTCCAAGAGACCCAGTACTTC.

Only a few counts were recorded for this clonotype. CDR3 nucleotide sequence: TGTGCCAGCAGCCCAGGTGACAGGGTGGGTGAAGCTTTCTTT. It specifies CASSPGDRVGEAFF. The chain combines TRBV3-1 with TRBJ1-1, with TRBD1 matching 7 bases. This CDR3 is 14 amino acids long. Germline V lookup: CDR1 LGHDT, CDR2 YNNKEL (reference sequence). The trim removed 4 bases at V and 7 bases at J, leaving 9 bases unmatched.

This clonotype was counted many times. The rearrangement links TRBV7-7 to TRBJ2-2; 8 bases line up with TRBD2. The CDR3 is 15 amino acids. V gave up 6 bases and J gave up 2 bases; unmatched junction bases: 5. Germline CDR1 reads SSHAT; CDR2 reads FNYEAQ (reference sequence). In DNA, the CDR3 is TGTGCCAGCAGTCAACTAGCGGCTAACACCGGGGAGCTGTTTTTT. Its protein is CASSQLAANTGELFF.

The sample holds many counts of this clonotype. The chain links TRBV2 to TRBJ1-3; D perhaps matches TRBD1 (5 bases). V lost 5 bases to trimming and J lost 3 bases, with 11 bases between them. Per germline, CDR1 SNHLY and CDR2 FYNNEI. The CDR3 contains 14 residues. DNA of the CDR3: TGTGCCAGCAGTCCCACGGGGGGTGGAAACACCATATATTTT. It is translated as CASSPTGGGNTIYF.

This clonotype was picked up one time. No conserved phenylalanine or tryptophan is present at the end of the CDR3, so a read error is the likely explanation. The chain uses TRBV7-9 and TRBJ2-7; 7 nucleotides line up with TRBD2. CDR3 length equals 14 residues. Germline V gives CDR1 SEHNR, CDR2 FQNEAQ (reference sequence). The ends lost 8 bases at V and 5 bases at J; junction bases unmatched: 12. CDR3 loop: CASVTAGVGNEQYL. The CDR3 coding sequence is TGTGCCAGCGTAACGGCGGGAGTAGGAAACGAGCAGTACCTC.

This rearrangement joins TRBV5-1 to TRBJ1-4; possibly TRBD1 for D (5 bases). Trimming cost V 4 bases and J 8 bases, with 21 bases left between them. The CDR3 consists of 16 residues. From germline, CDR1 is SGHRS and CDR2 YFSETQ. The CDR3 DNA is TGCGCCAGCAGCGGTTATTCTGGGACGGCGAGGGAAAAACTGTTTTTT. As protein: CASSGYSGTAREKLFF.

The chain employs TRBV7-9 and TRBJ2-3, with 9 bases fitting TRBD2. This CDR3 spans 17 amino acids. With V trimmed by 0 bases and J by 6 bases, 10 bases remained unmatched. Germline CDR1 is SEHNR and CDR2 is FQNEAQ (reference sequence). This CDR3 reads CASSLARAGGPADTQYF. The CDR3 DNA reads as TGTGCCAGCAGCTTAGCGCGGGCGGGAGGGCCTGCGGATACGCAGTATTTT.

V is TRBV7-2 and J is TRBJ2-4; 11 bases are shared with TRBD1. Germline V gene lookup returns CDR1 SGHTA and CDR2 FQGNSA. The CDR3 spans 15 residues. V was pared by 2 bases and J by 8 bases, with 5 bases of the junction left unmatched. CDR3 protein: CASSLRDRGRDIQYF. CDR3 nucleotides: TGTGCCAGCAGCTTAAGGGACAGGGGGAGGGACATTCAGTACTTC.

Points on this clonotype: The junction departs from germline at one end; a sequencing error may be responsible. The J gene is TRBJ1-1, the V gene TRBV20-1; D not certain. The length of the CDR3 is 13 residues. The V gene's germline CDR1 is DFQATT and CDR2 SNEGSKA (reference sequence). The DNA for the CDR3 is TGCAGTGCGAGCCCCCGTGAGAACACTAAAGCTTTCTTT. Encoded protein: CSASPRENTKAFF.

In its sample, this clonotype was seen a few times. This chain uses TRBV5-1 with TRBJ2-2, with D perhaps matching TRBD1 or TRBD2 (5 bases each). The CDR3 sequence is 21 residues long. V gave up 7 bases and J gave up 3 bases, with 34 bases separating them. CDR1 is SGHRS, CDR2 YFSETQ, per germline. The chain's CDR3 is CASHPGLPDSKRAVDTGELFF. CDR3 in DNA: TGCGCCAGCCACCCAGGCCTACCCGACAGTAAGAGAGCGGTCGACACCGGGGAGCTGTTTTTT.

At least ten counts were recorded for this clonotype. This chain uses TRBV5-4 with TRBJ2-1; 8 bases are a match to TRBD2. CDR1 is SGHNT, CDR2 YYREEE, per germline (reference sequence). After removal of 3 bases from V and 2 bases from J, the junction contained 4 bases not matched to a gene. This CDR3 comprises 15 residues. The CDR3 DNA sequence: TGTGCCAGCAGCTCCTACGGGAGGGCCTACAATGAGCAGTTCTTC. This translates into CASSSYGRAYNEQFF.